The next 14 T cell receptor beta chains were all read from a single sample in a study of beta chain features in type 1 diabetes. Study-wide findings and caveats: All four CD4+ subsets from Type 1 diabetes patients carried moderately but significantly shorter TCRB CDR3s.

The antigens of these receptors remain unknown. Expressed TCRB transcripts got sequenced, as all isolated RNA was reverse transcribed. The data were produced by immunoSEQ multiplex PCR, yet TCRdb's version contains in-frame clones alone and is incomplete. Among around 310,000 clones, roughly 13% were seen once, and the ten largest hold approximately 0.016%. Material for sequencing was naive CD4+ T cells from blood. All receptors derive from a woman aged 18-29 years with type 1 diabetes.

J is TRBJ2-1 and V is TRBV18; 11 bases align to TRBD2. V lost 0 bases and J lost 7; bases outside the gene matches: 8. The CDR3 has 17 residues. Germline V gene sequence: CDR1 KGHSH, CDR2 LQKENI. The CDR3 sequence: CASSPPRLAGGGNEQFF. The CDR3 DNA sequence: TGTGCCAGCTCACCACCGCGGCTAGCGGGGGGAGGGAATGAGCAGTTCTTC.

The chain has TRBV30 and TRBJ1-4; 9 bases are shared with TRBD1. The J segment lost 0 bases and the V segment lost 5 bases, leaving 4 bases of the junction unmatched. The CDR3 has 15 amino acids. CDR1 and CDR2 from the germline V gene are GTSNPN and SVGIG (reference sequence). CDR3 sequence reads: CAWDRGVSTNEKLFF. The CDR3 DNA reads TGTGCCTGGGACAGGGGGGTCTCAACTAATGAAAAACTGTTTTTT.

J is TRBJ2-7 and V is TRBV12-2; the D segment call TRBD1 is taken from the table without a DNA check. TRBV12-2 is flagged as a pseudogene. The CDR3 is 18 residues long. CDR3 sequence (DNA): TGTGCAAGTCGCTTACGCAGGAAAGGACAGCCGAACTCCTACGAGCAGTACTTC. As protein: CASRLRRKGQPNSYEQYF.

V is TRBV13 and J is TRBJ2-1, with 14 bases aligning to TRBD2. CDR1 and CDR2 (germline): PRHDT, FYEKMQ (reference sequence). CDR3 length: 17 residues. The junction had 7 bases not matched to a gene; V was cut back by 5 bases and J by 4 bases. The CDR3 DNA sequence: TGTGCCAGCAGCACAAGACTAGCGGGAGGGTTTTACAATGAGCAGTTCTTC. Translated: CASSTRLAGGFYNEQFF.

The CDR3 spells CASRRNRGRYEQYF. CDR3 in DNA: TGTGCCAGCAGGCGGAACAGGGGGCGCTACGAGCAGTACTTC. V gene TRBV28 combines with J gene TRBJ2-7; TRBD1 matches at 9 bases. V lost 6 bases and J lost 3; bases outside the gene matches: 6. This CDR3 spans 14 amino acids. CDR1 MDHEN and CDR2 SYDVKM come from the germline V gene.

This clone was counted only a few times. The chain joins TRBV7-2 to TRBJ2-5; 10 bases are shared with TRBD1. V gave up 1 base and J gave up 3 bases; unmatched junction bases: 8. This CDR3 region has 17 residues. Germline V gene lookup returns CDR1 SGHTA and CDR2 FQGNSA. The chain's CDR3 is CASSLVGTGAVKETQYF. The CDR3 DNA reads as TGTGCCAGCAGCTTAGTCGGGACAGGGGCGGTAAAAGAGACCCAGTACTTC. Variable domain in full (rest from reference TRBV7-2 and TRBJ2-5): GAGVSQSPSNKVTEKGKDVELRCDPISGHTALYWYRQSLGQGLEFLIYFQGNSAPDKSGLPSDRFSAERTGGSVSTLTIQRTQQEDSAVYLCASSLVGTGAVKETQYFGPGTRLLVL.

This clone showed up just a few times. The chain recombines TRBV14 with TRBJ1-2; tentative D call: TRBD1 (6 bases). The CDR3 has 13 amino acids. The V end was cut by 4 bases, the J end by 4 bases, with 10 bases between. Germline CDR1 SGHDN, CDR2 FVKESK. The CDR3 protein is CASSPRGIYGYTF. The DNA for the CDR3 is TGTGCCAGCAGCCCAAGGGGGATCTATGGCTACACCTTC.

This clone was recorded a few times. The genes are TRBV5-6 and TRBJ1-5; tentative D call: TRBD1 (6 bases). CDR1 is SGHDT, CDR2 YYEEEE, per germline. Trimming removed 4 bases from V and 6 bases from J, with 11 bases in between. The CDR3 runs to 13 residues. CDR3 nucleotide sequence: TGTGCCAGCAGCGTAGGGGGTTTTCAGCCCCAGCATTTT. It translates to CASSVGGFQPQHF.

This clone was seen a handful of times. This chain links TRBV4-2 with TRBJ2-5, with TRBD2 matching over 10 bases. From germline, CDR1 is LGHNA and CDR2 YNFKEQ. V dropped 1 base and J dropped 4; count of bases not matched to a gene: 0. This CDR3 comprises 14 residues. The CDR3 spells CASSQGTSGETQYF. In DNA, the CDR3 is TGTGCCAGCAGCCAAGGGACTAGCGGAGAGACCCAGTACTTC.

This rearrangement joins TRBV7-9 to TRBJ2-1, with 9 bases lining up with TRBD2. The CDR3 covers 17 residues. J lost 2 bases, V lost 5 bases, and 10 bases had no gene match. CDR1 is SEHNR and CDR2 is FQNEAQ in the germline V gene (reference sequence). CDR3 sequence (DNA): TGTGCCAGCAGCGTAGGGGAGACTAGCGGCGCCTACAATGAGCAGTTCTTC. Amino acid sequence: CASSVGETSGAYNEQFF.

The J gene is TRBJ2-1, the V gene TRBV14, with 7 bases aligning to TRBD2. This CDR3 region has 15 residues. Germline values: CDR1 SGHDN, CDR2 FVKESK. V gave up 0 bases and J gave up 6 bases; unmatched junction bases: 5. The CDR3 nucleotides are TGTGCCAGCAGCCAAGACGGCGGGAGTCGCAATGAGCAGTTCTTC. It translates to CASSQDGGSRNEQFF.

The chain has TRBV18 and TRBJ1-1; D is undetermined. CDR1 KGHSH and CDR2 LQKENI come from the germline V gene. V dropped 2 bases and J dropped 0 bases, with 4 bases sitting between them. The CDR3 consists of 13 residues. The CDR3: CASSPYLNTEAFF. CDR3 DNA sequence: TGTGCCAGCTCACCATACTTGAACACTGAAGCTTTCTTT.

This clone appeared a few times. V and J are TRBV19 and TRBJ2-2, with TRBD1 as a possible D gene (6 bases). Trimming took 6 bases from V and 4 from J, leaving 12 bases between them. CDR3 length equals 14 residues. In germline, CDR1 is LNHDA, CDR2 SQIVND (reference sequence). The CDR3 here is CASSPQGRTGELFF. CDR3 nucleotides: TGTGCCAGTAGCCCACAGGGTCGCACCGGGGAGCTGTTTTTT.

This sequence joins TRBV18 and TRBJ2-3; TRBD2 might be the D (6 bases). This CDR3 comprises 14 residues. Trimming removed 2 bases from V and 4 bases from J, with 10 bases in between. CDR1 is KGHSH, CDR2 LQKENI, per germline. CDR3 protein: CASSPGWRADTQYF. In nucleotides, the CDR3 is TGTGCCAGCTCACCAGGTTGGAGGGCAGATACGCAGTATTTT.